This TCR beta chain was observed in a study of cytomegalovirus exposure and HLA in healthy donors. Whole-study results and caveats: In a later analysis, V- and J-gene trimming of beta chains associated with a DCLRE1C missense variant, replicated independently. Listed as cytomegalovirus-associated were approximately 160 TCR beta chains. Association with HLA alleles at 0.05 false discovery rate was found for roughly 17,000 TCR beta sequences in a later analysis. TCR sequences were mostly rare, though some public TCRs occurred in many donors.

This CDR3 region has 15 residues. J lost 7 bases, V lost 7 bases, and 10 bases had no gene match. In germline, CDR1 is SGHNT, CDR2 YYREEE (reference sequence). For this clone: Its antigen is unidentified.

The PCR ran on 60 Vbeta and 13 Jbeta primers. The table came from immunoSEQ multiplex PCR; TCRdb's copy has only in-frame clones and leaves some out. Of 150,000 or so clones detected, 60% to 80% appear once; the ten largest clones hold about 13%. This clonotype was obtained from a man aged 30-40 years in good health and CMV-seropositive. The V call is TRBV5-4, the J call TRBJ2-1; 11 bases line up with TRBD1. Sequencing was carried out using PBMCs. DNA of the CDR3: TGTGCCAGCGCCACCGGGACAGGGGGGGCGAATGAGCAGTTCTTC. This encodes CASATGTGGANEQFF.